This record covers a single TCR beta chain. No antigen is known for it. Prepared libraries of TCR beta cDNA carried unique molecular identifiers. MiXCR was run by TCRdb on the PCR reads, yielding one entry per CDR3 protein. Here the sample spans 650,000 to 850,000 distinct CDR3 sequences, roughly 58% being singletons. The sample comes from a study of post-analysis software for immune sequencing data. This CDR3 contains 13 residues. The ends were cut back, 5 bases at V and 11 bases at J, with 18 bases in the middle. The V gene's germline CDR1 is ENHRY and CDR2 SYGVKD. The study, taken as a whole, reports: In patients, TRBV5-6, TRBV5-1 and TRBV20-1 belonged to five TRBV segments found more frequently than in controls.

The V and J genes are TRBV10-3 and TRBJ1-1; D not certain. The sample taken for sequencing was blood. This sequence originates from a girl aged 10-17 years with multiple sclerosis. The CDR3 loop reads CAISRRNGTSAFF. CDR3 DNA sequence: TGTGCCATCAGTAGACGAAACGGAACAAGCGCTTTCTTT.